This record looks at one T cell receptor (beta chain) sequence and its context. This clonotype has at least ten counts. The antigen it binds to is not known. The input lacks base qualities; no much larger clone sits a single base away. Germline trimming amounts to 3 bases on V and 2 bases on J, with 4 as the count of junction bases outside the gene matches. As encoded in the germline V gene (reference sequence), CDR1 is LNHDA while CDR2 is SQIVND. The CDR3 numbers 15 residues from cysteine through phenylalanine. Only CDR3 DNA is held: 45 bases, read in frame from base 1. This sample stems from a study of read filtering for tumor transcriptome and immune sequencing (dated by TCRdb to the early 2020s). At the level of the whole study: The cohort consisted of over 16 male and roughly 13 female patients, with a mean age of roughly 70 years and an age range of about 40 to 85. Under revised international staging, fewer than ten patients fell into R-ISS I, 16 into R-ISS II and six or seven into R-ISS III. After DNase treatment, whole-transcriptome libraries were prepared with the TruSeq RNA Access Library Prep Kit. Per sample, about 4.05 to 11 million TCR-region mapped reads were obtained with IR-seq, compared with only about 80 to 1,400 with RNA-seq. Using the same bone marrow samples, the study ran both targeted immune repertoire sequencing and bulk whole-transcriptome sequencing and then compared the TCR repertoires from each method. One main goal was a read-filtering strategy for immune repertoire data, in particular deciding whether clonotypes backed by only one read should be removed.

Each patient had bone marrow sampled at the time of active disease. Bone marrow mononuclear cells were isolated by Ficoll-Hypaque density gradient centrifugation. Myeloma plasma cells were removed and CD138-negative cells were obtained by negative selection following labeling with CD138 magnetic microbeads on a MACS separator. The purity of the isolated cells was checked by flow cytometry with CD138 antibodies on an Attune NxT. Total RNA was extracted using TRIzol reagent and was quantified on a NanoDrop spectrophotometer. For each patient, paired RNA-seq and IR-seq were run on the CD138-negative bone marrow sample from that patient. TCR libraries were constructed from approximately 360 ng RNA using the Immunoverse kit, and molecular barcoded adaptors covering alpha/delta and beta/gamma chains were employed. The same RNA used for transcriptome sequencing was used for TCR library preparation. An Illumina HiSeq 4000 with 2 x 150 cycles was used to sequence the TCR libraries. The source study handled its data this way. TCR reads were aligned to human V, D, J and C references and assembled into CDR3 clonotypes with MiXCR, including quality filtering and error correction. Clonotype counts and gene usage diversity were analyzed with the tcR package in R. Raw mapping reads were checked after the RNA-seq reads had been mapped by STAR aligner version 2.5.3a onto the human GRCh37 genome. IR-seq fastq files were randomly downsampled with Seqtk 1.3 to test the effect of sequencing depth on detected clonotypes. TCRdb cleaned the public reads at Q25 with fastp, built clones with MiXCR and kept in-frame beta chains. Records with the same CDR3 protein are collapsed into one entry carrying the most frequent genes and DNA. TCRdb, not the authors, supplied the V and J calls. Here the sample has 25,000 or so distinct CDR3 sequences; about 20% occur a single time. Together, the top ten hold 15% to 20% of the sample.

Overall study results and their limits: The sorted CD138-negative fraction was composed of a mixed bone marrow immune population rather than of purified T cells. Clonotypes were captured by IR-seq at much higher depth and more reliably than by RNA-seq, and smaller IR-seq throughput was sufficient for identification of most shared clonotypes. Single-read clonotypes made up around 80% of clonotypes but only roughly 3.6% of total reads in IR-seq, compared with approximately 70% of clonotypes and around 45% of reads in RNA-seq. When single-read clonotypes were removed, the proportions of shared clonotypes in IR-seq and RNA-seq correlated more strongly.

The chain couples TRBV19 to TRBJ2-7; TRBD2 agrees with 10 junctional bases. The sequence came from a donor at least 40 years old with multiple myeloma. The sequenced sample was a population of CD138-negative cells sorted from bone marrow. The cell subset or site label of this sample denotes: bone marrow mononuclear cells depleted of CD138+ plasma/myeloma cells by negative magnetic selection. Here is the DNA: TGTGCCAGTAGTATTGTAACTAGCGGGGCCTACGAGCAGTACTTC. Translation gives CASSIVTSGAYEQYF.